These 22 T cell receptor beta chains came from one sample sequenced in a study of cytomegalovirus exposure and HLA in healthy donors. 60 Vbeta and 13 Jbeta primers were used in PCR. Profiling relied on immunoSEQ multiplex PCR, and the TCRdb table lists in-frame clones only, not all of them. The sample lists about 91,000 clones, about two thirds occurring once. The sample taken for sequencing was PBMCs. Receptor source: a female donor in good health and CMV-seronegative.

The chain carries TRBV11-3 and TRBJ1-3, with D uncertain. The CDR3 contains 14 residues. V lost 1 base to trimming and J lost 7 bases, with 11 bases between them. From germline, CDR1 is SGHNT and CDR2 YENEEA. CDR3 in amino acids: CASSLGLGGNTIYF. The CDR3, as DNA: TGTGCCAGCAGCTTAGGTCTCGGCGGTAACACCATATATTTT.

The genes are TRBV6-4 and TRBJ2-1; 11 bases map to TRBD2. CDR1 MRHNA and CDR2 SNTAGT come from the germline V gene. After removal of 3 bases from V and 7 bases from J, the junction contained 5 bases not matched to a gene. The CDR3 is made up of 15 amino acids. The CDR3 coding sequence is TGTGCCAGCAGTGAACTAGCGGGAGCGGGTAATGAGCAGTTCTTC. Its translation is CASSELAGAGNEQFF.

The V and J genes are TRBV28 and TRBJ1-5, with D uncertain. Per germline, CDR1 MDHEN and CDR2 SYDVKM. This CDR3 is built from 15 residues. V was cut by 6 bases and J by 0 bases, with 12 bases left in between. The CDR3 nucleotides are TGTGCCAGCAGGGCTGTCGGGTTTAGCAATCAGCCCCAGCATTTT. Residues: CASRAVGFSNQPQHF.

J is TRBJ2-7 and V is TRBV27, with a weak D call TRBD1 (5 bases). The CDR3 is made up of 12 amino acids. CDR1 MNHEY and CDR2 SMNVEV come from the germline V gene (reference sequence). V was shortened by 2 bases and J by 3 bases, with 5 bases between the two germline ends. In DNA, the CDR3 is TGTGCCAGCAGTTTAAGGGGCTACGAGCAGTACTTC. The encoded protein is CASSLRGYEQYF.

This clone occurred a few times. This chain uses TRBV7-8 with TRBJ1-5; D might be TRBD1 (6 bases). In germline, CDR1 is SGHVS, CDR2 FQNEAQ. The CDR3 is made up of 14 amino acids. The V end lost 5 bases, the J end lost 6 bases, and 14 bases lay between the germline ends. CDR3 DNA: TGTGCCAGCAGCCCTACTTCAGGGGTTCAGCCCCAGCATTTT. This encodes CASSPTSGVQPQHF. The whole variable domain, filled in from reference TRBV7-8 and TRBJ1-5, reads GAGVSQSPRYKVAKRGQDVALRCDPISGHVSLFWYQQALGQGPEFLTYFQNEAQLDKSGLPSDRFFAERPEGSVSTLKIQRTQQEDSAVYLCASSPTSGVQPQHFGDGTRLSIL.

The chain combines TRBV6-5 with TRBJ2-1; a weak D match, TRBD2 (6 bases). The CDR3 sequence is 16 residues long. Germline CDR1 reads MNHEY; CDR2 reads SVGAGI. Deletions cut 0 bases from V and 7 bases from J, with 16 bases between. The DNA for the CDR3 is TGTGCCAGCAGTTACTCGTCGGGGGAGGAGGGGAATGAGCAGTTCTTC. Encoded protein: CASSYSSGEEGNEQFF.

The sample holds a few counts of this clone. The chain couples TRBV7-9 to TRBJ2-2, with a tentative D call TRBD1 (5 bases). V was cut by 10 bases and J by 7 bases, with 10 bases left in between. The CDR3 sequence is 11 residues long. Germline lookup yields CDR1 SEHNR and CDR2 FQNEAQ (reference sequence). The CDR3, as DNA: TGTGCCACCTGGGGCGGCGGGGAGCTGTTTTTT. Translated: CATWGGGELFF.

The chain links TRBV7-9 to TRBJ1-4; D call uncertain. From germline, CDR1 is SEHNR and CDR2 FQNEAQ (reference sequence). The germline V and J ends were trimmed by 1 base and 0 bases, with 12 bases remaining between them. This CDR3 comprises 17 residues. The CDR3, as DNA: TGTGCCAGCAGCTTAGATCTCAACAGTCCAACTAATGAAAAACTGTTTTTT. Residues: CASSLDLNSPTNEKLFF.

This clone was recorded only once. The CDR3 spells CAISPGMGDTQYF. The CDR3 DNA sequence: TGTGCCATCAGTCCAGGGATGGGAGATACGCAGTATTTT. The gene calls are TRBV10-3 and TRBJ2-3; perhaps TRBD1 as D (5 bases). The CDR3 totals 13 residues. Per germline, CDR1 ENHRY and CDR2 SYGVKD. Deletions cut 5 bases from V and 5 bases from J, with 11 bases between.

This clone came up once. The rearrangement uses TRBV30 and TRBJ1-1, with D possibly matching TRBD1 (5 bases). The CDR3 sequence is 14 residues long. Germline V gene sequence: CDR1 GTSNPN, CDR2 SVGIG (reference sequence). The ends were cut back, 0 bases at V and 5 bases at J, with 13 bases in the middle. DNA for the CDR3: TGTGCCTGGAGTGTTTTAGGGGTTTGGACTGAAGCTTTCTTT. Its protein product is CAWSVLGVWTEAFF.

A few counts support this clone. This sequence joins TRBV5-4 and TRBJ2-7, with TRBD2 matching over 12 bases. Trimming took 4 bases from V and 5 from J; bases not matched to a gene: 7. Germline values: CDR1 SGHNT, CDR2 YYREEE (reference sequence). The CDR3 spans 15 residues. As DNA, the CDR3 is TGTGCCAGCAGCCCGCGGACTAGCGGGGTCAACGAGCAGTACTTC. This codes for CASSPRTSGVNEQYF.

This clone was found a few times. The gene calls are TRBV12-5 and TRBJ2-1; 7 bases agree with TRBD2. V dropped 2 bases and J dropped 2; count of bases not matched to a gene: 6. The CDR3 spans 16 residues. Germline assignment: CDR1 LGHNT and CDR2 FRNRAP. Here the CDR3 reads CASGLRLATAYNEQFF. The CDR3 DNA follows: TGTGCTAGTGGTTTGAGACTAGCAACCGCCTACAATGAGCAGTTCTTC.

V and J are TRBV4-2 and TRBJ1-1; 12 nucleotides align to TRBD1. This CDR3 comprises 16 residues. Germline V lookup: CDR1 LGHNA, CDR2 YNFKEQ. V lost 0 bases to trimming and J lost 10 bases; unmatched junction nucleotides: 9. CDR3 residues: CASSQEGQGAVDRAFF. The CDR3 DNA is TGTGCCAGCAGCCAAGAGGGACAGGGGGCGGTCGATCGAGCTTTCTTT.

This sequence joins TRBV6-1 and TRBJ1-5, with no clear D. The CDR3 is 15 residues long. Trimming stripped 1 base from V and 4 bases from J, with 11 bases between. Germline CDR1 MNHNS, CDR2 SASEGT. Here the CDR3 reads CASSEGRDSNQPQHF. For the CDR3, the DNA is TGTGCCAGCAGTGAAGGCCGGGATTCAAATCAGCCCCAGCATTTT.

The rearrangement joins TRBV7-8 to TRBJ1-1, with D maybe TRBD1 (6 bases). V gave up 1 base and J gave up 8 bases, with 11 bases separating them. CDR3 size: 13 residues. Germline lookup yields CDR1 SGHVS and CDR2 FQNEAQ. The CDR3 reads CASSLDYTGEAFF. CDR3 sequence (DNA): TGTGCCAGCAGCTTAGACTACACAGGGGAAGCTTTCTTT.

The CDR3 loop reads CASSLDGGASGQAFF. The CDR3 coding sequence is TGTGCCAGCAGCTTAGATGGGGGCGCATCGGGACAAGCTTTCTTT. The chain is built from TRBV7-2 and TRBJ1-1, with a possible D match to TRBD1 (6 bases). Germline CDR1 and CDR2: SGHTA and FQGNSA. The CDR3 loop spans 15 amino acids. V lost 1 base to trimming and J lost 9 bases, with 18 bases between them.

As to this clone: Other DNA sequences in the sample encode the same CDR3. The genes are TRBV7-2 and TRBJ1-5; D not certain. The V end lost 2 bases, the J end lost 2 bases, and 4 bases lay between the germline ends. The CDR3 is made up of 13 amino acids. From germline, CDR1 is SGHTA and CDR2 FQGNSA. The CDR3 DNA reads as TGTGCCAGCAGCTTACAGGGCAATCAGCCCCAGCATTTT. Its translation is CASSLQGNQPQHF.

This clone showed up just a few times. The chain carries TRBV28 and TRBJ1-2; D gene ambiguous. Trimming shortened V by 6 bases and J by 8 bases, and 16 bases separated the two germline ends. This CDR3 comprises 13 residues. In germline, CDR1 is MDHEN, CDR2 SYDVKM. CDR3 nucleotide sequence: TGTGCCAGCAGCCTCGCCCCCGGGTCCGGCTACACCTTC. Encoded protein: CASSLAPGSGYTF.

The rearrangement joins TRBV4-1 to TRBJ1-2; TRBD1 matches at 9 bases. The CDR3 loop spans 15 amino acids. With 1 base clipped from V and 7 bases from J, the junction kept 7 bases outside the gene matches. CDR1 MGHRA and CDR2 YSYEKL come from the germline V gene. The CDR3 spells CASSQGQGQGFGYTF. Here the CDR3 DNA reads TGCGCCAGCAGCCAAGGCCAGGGACAGGGTTTTGGCTACACCTTC.

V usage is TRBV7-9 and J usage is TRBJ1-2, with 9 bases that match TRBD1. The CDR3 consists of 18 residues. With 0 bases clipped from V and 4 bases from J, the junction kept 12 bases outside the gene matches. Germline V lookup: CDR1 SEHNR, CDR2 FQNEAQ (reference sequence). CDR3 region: CASSLAATGTGISYGYTF. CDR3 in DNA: TGTGCCAGCAGCTTAGCCGCCACCGGGACAGGGATCAGCTATGGCTACACCTTC.

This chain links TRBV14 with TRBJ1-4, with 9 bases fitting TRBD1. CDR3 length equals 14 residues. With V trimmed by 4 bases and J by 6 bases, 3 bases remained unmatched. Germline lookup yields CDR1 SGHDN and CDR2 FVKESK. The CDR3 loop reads CASSRQGGYEKLFF. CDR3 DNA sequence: TGTGCCAGCAGCCGACAGGGGGGATATGAAAAACTGTTTTTT.

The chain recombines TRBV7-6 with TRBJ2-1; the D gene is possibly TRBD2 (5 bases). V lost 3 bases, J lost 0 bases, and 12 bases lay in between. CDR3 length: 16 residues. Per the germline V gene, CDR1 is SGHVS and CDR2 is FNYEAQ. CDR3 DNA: TGTGCCAGCAGCTTGTCCCTAGCAAACTCCTACAATGAGCAGTTCTTC. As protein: CASSLSLANSYNEQFF.